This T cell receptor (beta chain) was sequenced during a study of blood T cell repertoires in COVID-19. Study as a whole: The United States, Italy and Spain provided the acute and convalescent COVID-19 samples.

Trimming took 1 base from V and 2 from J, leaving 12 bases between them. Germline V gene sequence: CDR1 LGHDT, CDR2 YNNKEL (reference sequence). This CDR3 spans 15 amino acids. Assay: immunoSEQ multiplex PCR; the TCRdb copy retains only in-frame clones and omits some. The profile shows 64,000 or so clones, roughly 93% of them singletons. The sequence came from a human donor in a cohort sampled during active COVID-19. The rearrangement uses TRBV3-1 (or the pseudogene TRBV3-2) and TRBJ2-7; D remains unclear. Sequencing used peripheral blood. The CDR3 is CASSQAVWQAYEQYF. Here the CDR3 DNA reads TGTGCCAGCAGCCAAGCGGTGTGGCAGGCCTACGAGCAGTACTTC.